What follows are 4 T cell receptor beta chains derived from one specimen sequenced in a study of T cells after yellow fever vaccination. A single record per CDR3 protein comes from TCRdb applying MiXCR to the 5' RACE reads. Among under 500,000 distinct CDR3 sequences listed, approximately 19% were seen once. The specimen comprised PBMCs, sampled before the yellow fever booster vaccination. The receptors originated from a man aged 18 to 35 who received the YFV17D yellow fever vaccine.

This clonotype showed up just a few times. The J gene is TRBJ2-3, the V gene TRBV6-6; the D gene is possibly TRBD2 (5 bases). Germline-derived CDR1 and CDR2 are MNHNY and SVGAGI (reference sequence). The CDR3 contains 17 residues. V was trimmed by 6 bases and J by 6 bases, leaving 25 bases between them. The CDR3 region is CASRDFVTTPIWDTQYF. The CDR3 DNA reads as TGTGCCAGCAGAGATTTTGTGACTACCCCGATTTGGGATACGCAGTATTTT.

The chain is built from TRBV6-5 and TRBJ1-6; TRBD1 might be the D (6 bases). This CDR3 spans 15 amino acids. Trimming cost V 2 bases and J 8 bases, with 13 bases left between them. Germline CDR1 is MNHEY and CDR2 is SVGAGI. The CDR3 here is CASSYNQGSDSPLHF. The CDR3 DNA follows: TGTGCCAGCAGTTACAACCAGGGGTCGGATTCACCCCTCCACTTT.

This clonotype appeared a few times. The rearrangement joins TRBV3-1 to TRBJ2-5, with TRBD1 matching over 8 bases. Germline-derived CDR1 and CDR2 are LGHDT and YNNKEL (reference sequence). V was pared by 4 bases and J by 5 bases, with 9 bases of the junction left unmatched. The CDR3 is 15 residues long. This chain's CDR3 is CASSPTGDLTETQYF. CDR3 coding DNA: TGTGCCAGCAGCCCGACAGGGGATTTGACGGAGACCCAGTACTTC.

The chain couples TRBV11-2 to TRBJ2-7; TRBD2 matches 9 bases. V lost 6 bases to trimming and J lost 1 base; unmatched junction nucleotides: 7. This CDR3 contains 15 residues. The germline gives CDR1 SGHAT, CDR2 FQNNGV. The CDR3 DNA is TGTGCCAGCAGGGGTAATCTAGCGGGGTCCTACGAGCAGTACTTC. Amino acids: CASRGNLAGSYEQYF. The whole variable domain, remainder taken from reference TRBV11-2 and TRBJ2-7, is EAGVAQSPRYKIIEKRQSVAFWCNPISGHATLYWYQQILGQGPKLLIQFQNNGVVDDSQLPKDRFSAERLKGVDSTLKIQPAKLEDSAVYLCASRGNLAGSYEQYFGPGTRLTVT.